The 25 T cell receptor beta chains below come from one sample, sequenced in a study of blood T cells in healthy people across ages. Primers used in a second PCR of roughly 7 to 12 cycles were a sample-barcoded 5' primer and a J-beta primer mix. In TCRdb, the 5' RACE reads were re-called with MiXCR into one record per CDR3 protein. Of over 1,300,000 distinct CDR3 sequences listed, approximately 63% are singletons. The sample consisted of blood. The receptors were sampled from a man aged 18-30 years in good health.

This clonotype was found a few times. The J gene is TRBJ2-4, the V gene TRBV9; TRBD1 might be the D (7 bases). V was trimmed by 10 bases and J by 0 bases, leaving 23 bases between them. The germline V gene encodes CDR1 SGDLS and CDR2 YYNGEE. The CDR3 totals 17 residues. CDR3 sequence reads: CAVTQGGEPLAKNIQYF. The CDR3 DNA sequence: TGTGCCGTAACCCAGGGGGGAGAACCACTAGCCAAAAACATTCAGTACTTC.

This clonotype was picked up a small number of times. V gene TRBV20-1 combines with J gene TRBJ2-1; 8 bases match TRBD2. The junction had 5 bases not matched to a gene; V was cut back by 6 bases and J by 4 bases. Germline-derived CDR1 and CDR2 are DFQATT and SNEGSKA (reference sequence). The CDR3 runs to 13 residues. CDR3 protein: CSATSDLYNEQFF. The CDR3 coding sequence is TGCAGTGCGACTAGCGACCTGTACAATGAGCAGTTCTTC.

The CDR3 DNA reads TGTGCCAGCAGTTTAGTCAGGGGACCCCAGTCGAACACTGAAGCTTTCTTT. Translating it yields CASSLVRGPQSNTEAFF. The V and J genes are TRBV12-3 or TRBV12-4 and TRBJ1-1, with D perhaps matching TRBD1 (6 bases). This CDR3 is built from 17 residues. V was trimmed by 1 base and J by 1 base, leaving 16 bases between them.

This clonotype appeared many times. The chain joins TRBV3-1 to TRBJ2-7; 7 nucleotides align to TRBD1. J gave up 1 base and V 3 bases, and 6 bases lay outside the gene matches. CDR3 length equals 15 residues. Germline lookup yields CDR1 LGHDT and CDR2 YNNKEL (reference sequence). This CDR3 reads CASSQGGTASYEQYF. The CDR3 DNA reads as TGTGCCAGCAGCCAGGGTGGGACAGCATCCTACGAGCAGTACTTC.

This clonotype was counted between two and nine times. This rearrangement joins TRBV6-6 to TRBJ2-7; 8 bases map to TRBD1. The J segment lost 7 bases and the V segment lost 0 bases, leaving 8 bases of the junction unmatched. The germline CDR1 and CDR2 sequences are MNHNY and SVGAGI (reference sequence). CDR3 length: 15 residues. Here the CDR3 reads CASSYSVQGAEEQYF. CDR3 coding DNA: TGTGCCAGCAGTTACTCGGTTCAGGGGGCGGAAGAGCAGTACTTC.

The chain joins TRBV20-1 to TRBJ2-7; D gene ambiguous. Germline V gene data show CDR1 as DFQATT and CDR2 as SNEGSKA (reference sequence). Trimming took off 6 bases at V and 4 bases at J, with 25 bases between the two ends. This CDR3 has 16 amino acids. The CDR3 sequence: CSAARVRQLARYEQYF. CDR3 DNA: TGCAGTGCCGCAAGGGTTAGGCAGCTTGCCCGGTACGAGCAGTACTTC.

This chain connects TRBV29-1 to TRBJ2-7; 10 nucleotides match TRBD1. Unmatched junction bases numbered 6, after V lost 4 bases and J lost 3 bases. The germline CDR1 and CDR2 sequences are SQVTM and ANQGSEA. This CDR3 contains 14 residues. The DNA of the CDR3 is TGCAGCGTTGTGATGCGGACAGGGGGCTACGAGCAGTACTTC. It specifies CSVVMRTGGYEQYF.

The rearrangement uses TRBV7-8 and TRBJ2-5; 10 bases align to TRBD2. The CDR3 covers 21 residues. Losses at the gene ends were 7 bases for V and 4 bases for J; bases not matched to a gene: 27. Germline CDR1 SGHVS, CDR2 FQNEAQ. The CDR3 DNA is TGTGCCAGCACCCCCAGACTGCCCCGGACCTCTAGCGGGGGCCAGGGAGAGACCCAGTACTTC. Translating it yields CASTPRLPRTSSGGQGETQYF.

The rearrangement links TRBV29-1 to TRBJ2-1, with D tentatively TRBD2 (6 bases). CDR3 length: 14 residues. CDR1 is SQVTM and CDR2 is ANQGSEA in the germline V gene. V was shortened by 0 bases and J by 9 bases, with 15 bases between the two germline ends. CDR3 in amino acids: CSVEEAGFEGEQFF. CDR3 DNA sequence: TGCAGCGTTGAAGAGGCGGGATTTGAGGGTGAGCAGTTCTTC.

The V and J genes are TRBV10-3 and TRBJ1-2, with 9 bases matching TRBD1. Per germline, CDR1 ENHRY and CDR2 SYGVKD. J lost 6 bases, V lost 2 bases, and 4 bases had no gene match. The CDR3 length is 14 residues. The CDR3 is CAISEGRQGDGYTF. For the CDR3, the DNA is TGTGCCATCAGTGAGGGGCGACAGGGGGATGGCTACACCTTC.

The chain has TRBV4-3 and TRBJ1-4, with unresolved D. In germline, CDR1 is LGHNA, CDR2 YSLEER. The germline V and J ends were trimmed by 1 base and 6 bases, with 6 bases remaining between them. The CDR3 runs to 13 residues. The CDR3 spells CASSQVLDEKLFF. The CDR3 bases are TGCGCCAGCAGCCAAGTTCTGGATGAAAAACTGTTTTTT.

This chain connects TRBV27 to TRBJ2-4; a possible D gene is TRBD1 (7 bases). Germline CDR1 reads MNHEY; CDR2 reads SMNVEV (reference sequence). V was pared by 8 bases and J by 9 bases, with 11 bases between. The CDR3 consists of 11 residues. The CDR3 reads CASGQEGIQYF. CDR3 DNA sequence: TGTGCCAGCGGACAGGAGGGCATTCAGTACTTC.

Concerning this clonotype itself: A much larger clone differs from this one at a single base, so this may be a read error. The V and J genes are TRBV20-1 and TRBJ1-6; D perhaps matches TRBD1 (5 bases). Germline V gene sequence: CDR1 DFQATT, CDR2 SNEGSKA (reference sequence). Trimming took off 0 bases at V and 0 bases at J, with 9 bases between the two ends. This CDR3 spans 16 amino acids. The CDR3 DNA is TGCAGTGCTAGAGATGGGGGGAGCTCCTATAATTCACCCCTCCACTTT. This codes for CSARDGGSSYNSPLHF.

The chain carries TRBV11-2 and TRBJ1-4; tentatively, D is TRBD1 (5 bases). Trimming cost V 5 bases and J 5 bases, with 18 bases left between them. The CDR3 covers 16 residues. CDR1 and CDR2 (germline): SGHAT, FQNNGV. CDR3 DNA sequence: TGTGCCAGCAGCACTCACTCCGGGACGGTCAATGAAAAACTGTTTTTT. It is translated as CASSTHSGTVNEKLFF.

Only a few counts were recorded for this clonotype. This chain connects TRBV6-5 to TRBJ1-2; D not resolved. The CDR3 consists of 14 residues. Germline loops: CDR1 MNHEY, CDR2 SVGAGI. Trimming took 1 base from V and 8 from J, leaving 14 bases between them. The CDR3 region has the DNA TGTGCCAGCAGTTACTTTGGGATTTCGAAAGGCTACACCTTC. Residues: CASSYFGISKGYTF.

This clonotype appeared a few times. This chain connects TRBV6-1 to TRBJ1-4; D call uncertain. V was trimmed by 3 bases and J by 8 bases, leaving 13 bases between them. From germline, CDR1 is MNHNS and CDR2 SASEGT. This CDR3 region has 14 residues. The CDR3 nucleotides are TGTGCCAGCAGTGAGCGGGCAGCGGGGGAAAAACTGTTTTTT. Residues: CASSERAAGEKLFF.

The V call is TRBV12-3 or TRBV12-4, the J call TRBJ1-2; D uncertain. CDR3 length equals 12 residues. Trimming pared 4 bases from V and 5 bases from J, leaving 8 bases between. The chain's CDR3 is CASSYGVYGYTF. CDR3 in DNA: TGTGCCAGCAGTTATGGAGTTTATGGCTACACCTTC.

The chain is built from TRBV15 and TRBJ2-3; D call uncertain. Germline lookup yields CDR1 LNHNV and CDR2 YYDKDF (reference sequence). V was cut by 4 bases and J by 6 bases, with 8 bases left in between. CDR3 size: 12 residues. As DNA, the CDR3 is TGTGCCACCAGCAAGAACACGGATACGCAGTATTTT. This sequence encodes CATSKNTDTQYF.

The V and J genes are TRBV4-1 and TRBJ2-7, with 7 bases matching TRBD2. Looked up from germline, CDR1 is MGHRA and CDR2 is YSYEKL. The ends lost 3 bases at V and 0 bases at J; junction bases unmatched: 11. This CDR3 has 17 residues. The CDR3 region is CASSQMSSGISSYEQYF. The CDR3 DNA sequence: TGCGCCAGCAGCCAGATGTCTAGCGGTATTAGCTCCTACGAGCAGTACTTC.

This rearrangement joins TRBV3-1 to TRBJ2-3; TRBD2 matches 14 bases. The CDR3 loop spans 18 amino acids. After removal of 0 bases from V and 6 bases from J, the junction contained 8 bases not matched to a gene. The germline V gene has CDR1 LGHDT and CDR2 YNNKEL (reference sequence). This CDR3 reads CASSQERWGLAGADTQYF. The CDR3 nucleotides read TGTGCCAGCAGCCAAGAAAGGTGGGGACTAGCGGGAGCGGATACGCAGTATTTT.

This chain connects TRBV11-2 to TRBJ2-7; D possibly matches TRBD1 or TRBD2 (8 bases each). Trimming took 6 bases from V and 3 from J, leaving 24 bases between them. The germline CDR1 and CDR2 sequences are SGHAT and FQNNGV. CDR3 length: 17 residues. The CDR3 sequence is CASRRQGAGGSLYEQYF. The DNA of the CDR3 is TGTGCCAGCAGACGCCAGGGGGCGGGAGGCTCTCTCTACGAGCAGTACTTC.

In its sample, this clonotype was seen a few times. The V call is TRBV28, the J call TRBJ2-2; D not certain. Trimming pared 3 bases from V and 7 bases from J, leaving 18 bases between. CDR1 is MDHEN, CDR2 SYDVKM, per germline. The CDR3 runs 16 residues. The CDR3 protein is CASSFLGYPRRGELFF. The CDR3 bases are TGTGCCAGCAGTTTCCTCGGGTACCCTAGGCGCGGGGAGCTGTTTTTT.

This clonotype showed up just once. This rearrangement joins TRBV4-1 to TRBJ1-1; D uncertain. The V end was cut by 9 bases, the J end by 0 bases, with 11 bases between. Germline V lookup: CDR1 MGHRA, CDR2 YSYEKL. The CDR3 has 13 amino acids. The CDR3 reads CASEAYMNTEAFF. CDR3 bases: TGCGCCAGTGAGGCTTATATGAACACTGAAGCTTTCTTT.

As for this clonotype: One end of the junction does not line up with germline, which may come from a read error. The rearrangement uses TRBV10-2 and TRBJ2-5; 11 bases match TRBD2. In germline, CDR1 is WSHSY, CDR2 SAAADI. CDR3 length: 17 residues. The CDR3 loop is CVSSESLTSGDGETQYF. Written as DNA, the CDR3 is TGCGTCAGCAGTGAGTCGCTGACTAGCGGGGACGGAGAGACCCAGTACTTC.

In this sample, this clonotype turned up a few times. In DNA, the CDR3 is TGTGCCAGCAGCCAACCGACCTCACCTAGCGGAGAGACCCAGTACTTC. It codes for CASSQPTSPSGETQYF. The chain uses TRBV4-2 and TRBJ2-5; 7 bases fit TRBD2. This CDR3 comprises 16 residues. Germline trimming cut 2 bases from V and 4 bases from J; bases unmatched to any gene: 10. Germline V gene sequence: CDR1 LGHNA, CDR2 YNFKEQ.